This TCR beta chain was recorded in a study of blood T cell repertoires in COVID-19. On the study more broadly: Sample material is recorded as cDNA or gDNA derived from T cells, B-cell-depleted T cells, or PBMCs.

The CDR3 totals 14 residues. Per the study methods: Amplification with reference gene primers provided the estimates of nucleated cell counts. The data were produced by immunoSEQ multiplex PCR, yet TCRdb's version contains in-frame clones alone and is incomplete. The V and J calls and clone size come from that table; D and trimming were worked out from the DNA. The sample lists about 200,000 clones, 70% to 90% occurring once. The clonotype originates from a man between 60 and 75 years old with acute or convalescent COVID-19. Source material: peripheral blood. The genes are TRBV21-1 and TRBJ2-1; TRBD1, as called in the table, went unchecked against the DNA. TRBV21-1 is a listed pseudogene. DNA of the CDR3: TGTGCCAGCTTTCGGGACAGGGGTCCTTACGAGCAGTTCTTC. This translates into CASFRDRGPYEQFF.